Here is one T cell receptor (beta chain) with its context. Its antigen is as yet unknown. The data stem from a study of identical twins. A universal primer binding site was introduced by template switching. The final cDNA contained unique molecular identifiers. Using its own MiXCR run on the 5' RACE reads, TCRdb lists one record per CDR3 protein. The table has 1.5 million to 2 million distinct CDR3 sequences, under 35% seen once; the top ten hold around 0.3%. Study-level results: Out-of-frame sharing of TCR alpha in monozygotic twins was underestimated by models. Reduced insertions were recorded for abundant cord blood beta clonotypes, with no such pattern in memory repertoires.

Germline V gene data show CDR1 as LGHNT and CDR2 as FRNRAP. The CDR3 is made up of 16 amino acids. The sequence was obtained from a newborn girl in good health. Source material: cord blood. The chain recombines TRBV12-5 with TRBJ2-1; 11 bases agree with TRBD2. The last part of the DNA fits TRBJ2-7 better; the J call may be wrong. The CDR3 DNA reads TGTGCTAGTGCCTTAACTAGCGGGAGAGGGTACAATGAGCAGTACTTC. This encodes CASALTSGRGYNEQYF.